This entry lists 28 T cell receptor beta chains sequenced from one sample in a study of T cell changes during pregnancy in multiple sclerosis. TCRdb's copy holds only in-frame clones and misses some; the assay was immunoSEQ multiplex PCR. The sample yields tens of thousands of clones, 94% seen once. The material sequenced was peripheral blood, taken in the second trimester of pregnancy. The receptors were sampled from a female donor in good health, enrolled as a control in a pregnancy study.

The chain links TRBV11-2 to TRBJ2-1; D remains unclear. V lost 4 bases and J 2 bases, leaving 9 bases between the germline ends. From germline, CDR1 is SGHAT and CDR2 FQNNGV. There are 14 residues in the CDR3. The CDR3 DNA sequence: TGTGCCAGCAGCTGGAAGGCGGCCTACAATGAGCAGTTCTTC. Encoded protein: CASSWKAAYNEQFF.

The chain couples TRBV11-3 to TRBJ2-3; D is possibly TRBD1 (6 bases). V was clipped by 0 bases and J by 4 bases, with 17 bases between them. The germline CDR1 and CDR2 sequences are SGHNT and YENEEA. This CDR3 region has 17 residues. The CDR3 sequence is CASSLEGTGKGADTQYF. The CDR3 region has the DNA TGTGCCAGCAGCTTAGAAGGGACCGGGAAGGGGGCAGATACGCAGTATTTT.

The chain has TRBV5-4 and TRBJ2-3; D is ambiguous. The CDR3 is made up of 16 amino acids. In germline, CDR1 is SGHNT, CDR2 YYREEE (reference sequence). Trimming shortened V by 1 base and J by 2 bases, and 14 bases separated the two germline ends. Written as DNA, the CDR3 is TGTGCCAGCAGCTTGCCCACCGACTTGTTCACAGATACGCAGTATTTT. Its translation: CASSLPTDLFTDTQYF.

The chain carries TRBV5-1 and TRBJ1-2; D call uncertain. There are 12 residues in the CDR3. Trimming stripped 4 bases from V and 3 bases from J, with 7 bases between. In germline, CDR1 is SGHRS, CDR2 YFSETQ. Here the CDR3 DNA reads TGCGCCAGCAGCGGCGGCTACTATGGCTACACCTTC. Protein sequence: CASSGGYYGYTF.

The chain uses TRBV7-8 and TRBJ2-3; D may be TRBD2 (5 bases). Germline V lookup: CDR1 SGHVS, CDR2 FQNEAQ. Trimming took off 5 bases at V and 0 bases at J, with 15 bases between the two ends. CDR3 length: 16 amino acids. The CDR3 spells CASSPNVAPSTDTQYF. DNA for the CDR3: TGTGCCAGCAGCCCAAACGTAGCGCCTAGCACAGATACGCAGTATTTT. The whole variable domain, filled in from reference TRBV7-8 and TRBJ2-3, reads GAGVSQSPRYKVAKRGQDVALRCDPISGHVSLFWYQQALGQGPEFLTYFQNEAQLDKSGLPSDRFFAERPEGSVSTLKIQRTQQEDSAVYLCASSPNVAPSTDTQYFGPGTRLTVL.

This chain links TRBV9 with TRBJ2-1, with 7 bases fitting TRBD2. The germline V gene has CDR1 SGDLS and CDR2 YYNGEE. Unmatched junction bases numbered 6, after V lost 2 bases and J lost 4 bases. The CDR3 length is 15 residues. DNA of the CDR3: TGTGCCAGCAGCGTGGGGGGGGTACTGTACAATGAGCAGTTCTTC. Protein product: CASSVGGVLYNEQFF.

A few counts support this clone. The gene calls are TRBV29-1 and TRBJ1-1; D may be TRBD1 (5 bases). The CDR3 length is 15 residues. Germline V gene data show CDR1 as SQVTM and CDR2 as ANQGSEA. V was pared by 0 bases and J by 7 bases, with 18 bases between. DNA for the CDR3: TGCAGCGTTGAAGATAGCTGGGGGGAGGGACGTGAAGCTTTCTTT. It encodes CSVEDSWGEGREAFF.

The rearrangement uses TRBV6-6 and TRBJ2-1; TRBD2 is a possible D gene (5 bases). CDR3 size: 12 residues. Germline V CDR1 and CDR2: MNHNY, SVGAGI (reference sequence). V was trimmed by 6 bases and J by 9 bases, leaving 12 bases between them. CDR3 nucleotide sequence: TGTGCCAGCAGGCCTGACCGGGGTGAGCAGTTCTTC. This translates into CASRPDRGEQFF.

In DNA, the CDR3 is TGTGCCAGCAGCTGGGGGGGGAGACCGACCTACGAGCAGTACTTC. This sequence encodes CASSWGGRPTYEQYF. This chain links TRBV5-8 with TRBJ2-7; 7 bases are a match to TRBD2. V was clipped by 3 bases and J by 2 bases; unmatched bases: 8. The CDR3 spans 15 residues. Germline CDR1 SGHTS, CDR2 YDEGEE.

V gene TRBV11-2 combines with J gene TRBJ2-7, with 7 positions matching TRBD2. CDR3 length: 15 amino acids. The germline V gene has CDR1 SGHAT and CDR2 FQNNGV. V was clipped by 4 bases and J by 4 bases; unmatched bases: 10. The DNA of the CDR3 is TGTGCCAGCAGCTGGGCCGGGACTAATCGTTACGAGCAGTACTTC. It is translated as CASSWAGTNRYEQYF.

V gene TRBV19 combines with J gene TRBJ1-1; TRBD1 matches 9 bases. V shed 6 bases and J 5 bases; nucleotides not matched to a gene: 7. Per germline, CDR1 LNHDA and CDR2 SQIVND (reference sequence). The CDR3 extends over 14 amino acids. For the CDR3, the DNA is TGTGCCAGTAGCAACGACAGGGGGAAAACTGAAGCTTTCTTT. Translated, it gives CASSNDRGKTEAFF.

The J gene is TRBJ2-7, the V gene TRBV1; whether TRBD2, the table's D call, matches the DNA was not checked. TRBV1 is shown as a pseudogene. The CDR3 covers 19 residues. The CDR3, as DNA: TGCACCAGCAGCCAAGATGAAGCTAGCGGGAGGGAAAGCTCCTACGAGCAGTACTTC. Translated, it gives CTSSQDEASGRESSYEQYF.

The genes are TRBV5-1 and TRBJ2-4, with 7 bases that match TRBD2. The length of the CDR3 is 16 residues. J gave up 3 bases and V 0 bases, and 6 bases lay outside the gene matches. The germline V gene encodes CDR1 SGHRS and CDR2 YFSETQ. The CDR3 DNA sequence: TGCGCCAGCAGCTTGGGACTGCGGGAGAACAAAAACATTCAGTACTTC. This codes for CASSLGLRENKNIQYF.

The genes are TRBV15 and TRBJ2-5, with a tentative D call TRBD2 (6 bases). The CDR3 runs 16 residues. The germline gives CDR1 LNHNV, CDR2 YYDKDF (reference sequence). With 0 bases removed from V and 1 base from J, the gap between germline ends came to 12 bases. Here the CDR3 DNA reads TGTGCCACCAGCAGAGACCCCCCGGGGGTCCAAGAGACCCAGTACTTC. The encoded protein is CATSRDPPGVQETQYF.

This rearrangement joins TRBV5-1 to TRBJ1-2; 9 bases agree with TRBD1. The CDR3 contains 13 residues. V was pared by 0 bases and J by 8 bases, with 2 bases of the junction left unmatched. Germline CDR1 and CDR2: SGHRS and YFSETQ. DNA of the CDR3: TGCGCCAGCAGCTTGGTGGGACAGGGCGGCTACACCTTC. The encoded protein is CASSLVGQGGYTF.

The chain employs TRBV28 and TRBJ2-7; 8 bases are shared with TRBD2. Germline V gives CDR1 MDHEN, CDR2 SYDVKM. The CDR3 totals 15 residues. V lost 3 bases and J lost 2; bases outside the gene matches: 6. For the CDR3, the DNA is TGTGCCAGCAGTTTCGGGGGGCGGGAGGCCTACGAGCAGTACTTC. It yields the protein CASSFGGREAYEQYF.

The CDR3 coding sequence is TGTGCCAGCAGCCCCATCGCGACAGGGTATAAAGACGAGCAGTACTTC. Translating gives CASSPIATGYKDEQYF. The chain joins TRBV5-6 to TRBJ2-7; 7 bases align to TRBD1. The CDR3 length is 16 residues. Germline values: CDR1 SGHDT, CDR2 YYEEEE. V trimming: 4 bases; J trimming: 5 bases; junction bases outside the gene matches: 15. The full variable domain, in which reference TRBV5-6 and TRBJ2-7 provide the parts outside the CDR3, is DAGVTQSPTHLIKTRGQQVTLRCSPKSGHDTVSWYQQALGQGPQFIFQYYEEEERQRGNFPDRFSGHQFPNYSSELNVNALLLGDSALYLCASSPIATGYKDEQYFGPGTRLTVT.

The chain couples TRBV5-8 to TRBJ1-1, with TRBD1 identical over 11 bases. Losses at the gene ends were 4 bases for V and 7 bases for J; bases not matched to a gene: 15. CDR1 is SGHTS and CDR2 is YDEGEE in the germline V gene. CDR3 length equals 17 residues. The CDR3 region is CASSGLGTDRGLGEAFF. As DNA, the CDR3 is TGTGCCAGCAGCGGCCTCGGTACGGACAGGGGGCTGGGTGAAGCTTTCTTT.

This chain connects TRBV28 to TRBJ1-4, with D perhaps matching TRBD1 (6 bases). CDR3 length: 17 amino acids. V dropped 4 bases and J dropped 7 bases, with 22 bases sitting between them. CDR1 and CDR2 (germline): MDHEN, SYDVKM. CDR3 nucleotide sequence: TGTGCCAGCAGTTCTCTATCAAACAGGGAGTGGAGTGAAAAACTGTTTTTT. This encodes CASSSLSNREWSEKLFF.

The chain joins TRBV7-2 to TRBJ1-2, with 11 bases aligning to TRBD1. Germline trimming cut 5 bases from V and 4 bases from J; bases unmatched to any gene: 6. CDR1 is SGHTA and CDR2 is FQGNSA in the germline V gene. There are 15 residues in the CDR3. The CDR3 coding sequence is TGTGCCAGCAGCCCGGACAGGGGGCGAGCCTATGGCTACACCTTC. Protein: CASSPDRGRAYGYTF.

The CDR3: CASGQRVVGSAGANVLTF. The CDR3 DNA reads as TGTGCCAGCGGACAAAGGGTCGTTGGTTCTGCGGGGGCCAACGTCCTGACTTTC. The rearrangement uses TRBV2 and TRBJ2-6; tentative D call: TRBD1 (5 bases). The CDR3 loop spans 18 amino acids. Between the trimmed V and J ends, which lost 8 bases and 4 bases, there was a span of 24 bases. The V gene's germline CDR1 is SNHLY and CDR2 FYNNEI.

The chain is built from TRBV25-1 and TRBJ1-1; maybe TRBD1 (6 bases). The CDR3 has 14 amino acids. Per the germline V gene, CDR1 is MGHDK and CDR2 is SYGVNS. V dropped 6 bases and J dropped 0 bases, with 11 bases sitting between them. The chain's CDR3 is CASRGAGLNTEAFF. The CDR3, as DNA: TGTGCCAGCAGGGGGGCAGGGTTGAACACTGAAGCTTTCTTT. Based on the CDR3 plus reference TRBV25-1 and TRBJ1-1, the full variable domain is EADIYQTPRYLVIGTGKKITLECSQTMGHDKMYWYQQDPGMELHLIHYSYGVNSTEKGDLSSESTVSRIRTEHFPLTLESARPSHTSQYLCASRGAGLNTEAFFGQGTRLTVV.

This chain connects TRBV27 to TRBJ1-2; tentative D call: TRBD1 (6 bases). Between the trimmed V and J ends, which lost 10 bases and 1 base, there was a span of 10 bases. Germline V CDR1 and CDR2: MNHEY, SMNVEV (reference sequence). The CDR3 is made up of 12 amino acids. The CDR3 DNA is TGTGCCACTTCGGACAGTAACTATGGCTACACCTTC. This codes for CATSDSNYGYTF.

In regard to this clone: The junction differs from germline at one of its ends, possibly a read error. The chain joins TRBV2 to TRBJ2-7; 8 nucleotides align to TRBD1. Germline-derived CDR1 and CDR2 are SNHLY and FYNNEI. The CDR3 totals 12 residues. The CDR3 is CASRVRTGSGNF. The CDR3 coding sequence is TGTGCCAGCAGGGTCCGGACAGGGAGCGGAAACTTC.

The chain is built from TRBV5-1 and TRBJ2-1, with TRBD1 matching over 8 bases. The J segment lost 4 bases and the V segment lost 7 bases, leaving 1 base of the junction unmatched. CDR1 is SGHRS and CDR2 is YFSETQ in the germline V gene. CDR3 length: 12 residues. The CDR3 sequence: CASGTGYNEQFF. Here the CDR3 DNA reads TGCGCCAGCGGGACAGGTTACAATGAGCAGTTCTTC.

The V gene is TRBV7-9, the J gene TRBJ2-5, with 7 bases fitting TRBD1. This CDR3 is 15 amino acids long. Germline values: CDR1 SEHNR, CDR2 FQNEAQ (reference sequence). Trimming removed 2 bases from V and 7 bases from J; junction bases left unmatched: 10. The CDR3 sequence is CASSLRPDRVGTQYF. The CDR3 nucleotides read TGTGCCAGCAGCTTACGCCCAGACAGGGTGGGGACCCAGTACTTC.

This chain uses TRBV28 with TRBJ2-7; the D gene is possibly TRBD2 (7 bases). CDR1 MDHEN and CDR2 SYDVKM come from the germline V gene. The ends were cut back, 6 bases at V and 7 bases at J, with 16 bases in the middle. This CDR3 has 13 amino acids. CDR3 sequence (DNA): TGTGCCAGCAGCTCAGAGGGGGGGAGGGAGCAGTACTTC. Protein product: CASSSEGGREQYF.

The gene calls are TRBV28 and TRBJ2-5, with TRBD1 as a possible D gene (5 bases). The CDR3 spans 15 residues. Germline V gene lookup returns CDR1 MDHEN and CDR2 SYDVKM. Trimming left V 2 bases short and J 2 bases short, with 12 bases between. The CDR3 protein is CASSLRAGRQETQYF. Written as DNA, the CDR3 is TGTGCCAGCAGTTTAAGGGCAGGGCGGCAAGAGACCCAGTACTTC. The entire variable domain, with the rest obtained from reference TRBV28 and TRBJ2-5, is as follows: DVKVTQSSRYLVKRTGEKVFLECVQDMDHENMFWYRQDPGLGLRLIYFSYDVKMKEKGDIPEGYSVSREKKERFSLILESASTNQTSMYLCASSLRAGRQETQYFGPGTRLLVL.